These 7 T cell receptor beta chains were sequenced from one sample in a study of blood T cell repertoires in COVID-19. Repertoires were generated with immunoSEQ multiplex PCR, while TCRdb's copy carries only in-frame clones and drops some. The table shows more than 200,000 clones, with roughly 80% occurring only once. Sequencing used peripheral blood. The receptors stem from a woman of 80 years or more with acute or convalescent COVID-19.

The chain carries TRBV30 and TRBJ2-3; 10 nucleotides line up with TRBD1. CDR3 size: 15 residues. Unmatched junction bases numbered 7, after V lost 5 bases and J lost 2 bases. Germline CDR1 is GTSNPN and CDR2 is SVGIG (reference sequence). As DNA, the CDR3 is TGTGCCTGGGCCCCGGACAGGGGGTCCACAGATACGCAGTATTTT. Protein sequence: CAWAPDRGSTDTQYF.

The chain carries TRBV7-8 and TRBJ2-1; a weak D match, TRBD1 (6 bases). The germline V gene encodes CDR1 SGHVS and CDR2 FQNEAQ. This CDR3 contains 14 residues. The V gene lost 5 bases and the J gene lost 1 base, with 9 bases spanning the gap. Here the CDR3 DNA reads TGTGCCAGCAGCCCCGACAGGTCCTACAATGAGCAGTTCTTC. Protein product: CASSPDRSYNEQFF. Variable domain in full (rest from reference TRBV7-8 and TRBJ2-1): GAGVSQSPRYKVAKRGQDVALRCDPISGHVSLFWYQQALGQGPEFLTYFQNEAQLDKSGLPSDRFFAERPEGSVSTLKIQRTQQEDSAVYLCASSPDRSYNEQFFGPGTRLTVL.

This clone was seen many times. The chain employs TRBV18 and TRBJ2-2, with 8 nucleotides matching TRBD1. CDR1 and CDR2 (germline): KGHSH, LQKENI. CDR3 length: 14 residues. J lost 4 bases, V lost 6 bases, and 4 bases had no gene match. The chain's CDR3 is CASSLDRGTGELFF. In nucleotides, the CDR3 is TGTGCCAGCTCCCTCGACAGGGGCACCGGGGAGCTGTTTTTT.

The chain recombines TRBV9 with TRBJ1-2, with D unresolved. The CDR3 is made up of 14 amino acids. CDR1 is SGDLS, CDR2 YYNGEE, per germline. Trimming took 0 bases from V and 1 from J, leaving 7 bases between them. This chain's CDR3 is CASSVGVGNYGYTF. The CDR3 nucleotides are TGTGCCAGCAGCGTAGGAGTCGGTAACTATGGCTACACCTTC.

This sequence joins TRBV5-1 and TRBJ1-2; 9 bases fit TRBD1. This CDR3 contains 15 residues. The V gene end was trimmed by 0 bases and the J gene end by 8 bases; junction bases not matched to a gene: 8. Germline V gene data show CDR1 as SGHRS and CDR2 as YFSETQ. The CDR3 is CASSLEGQGTGGYTF. The CDR3 DNA is TGCGCCAGCAGCTTGGAAGGACAGGGGACAGGCGGCTACACCTTC.

The rearrangement links TRBV4-1 to TRBJ2-7; TRBD2 aligns across 7 bases. Germline trimming cut 1 base from V and 0 bases from J; bases unmatched to any gene: 9. Germline CDR1 reads MGHRA; CDR2 reads YSYEKL. This CDR3 has 17 residues. CDR3 region: CASSQGGLTPSSYEQYF. The CDR3 bases are TGCGCCAGCAGCCAAGGGGGACTAACCCCGAGCTCCTACGAGCAGTACTTC.

J is TRBJ2-2 and V is TRBV10-3; 9 positions agree with TRBD2. The length of the CDR3 is 15 residues. Looked up from germline, CDR1 is ENHRY and CDR2 is SYGVKD. J gave up 4 bases and V 4 bases, and 4 bases lay outside the gene matches. The CDR3 coding sequence is TGTGCCATCAGTGGGACTAGCGACCTCACCGGGGAGCTGTTTTTT. The encoded protein is CAISGTSDLTGELFF.